This TCR beta chain was retrieved from a study of monozygotic twins with inflammatory bowel disease. Germline V CDR1 and CDR2: MDHEN, SYDVKM. The CDR3 spans 11 residues. TCRdb reanalyzed the 5' RACE reads, giving one entry per CDR3 protein sequence and no DNA. Here the sample table reports roughly 150,000 distinct CDR3 sequences. This TCR derives from a human donor with ulcerative colitis or Crohn's disease, or a healthy co-twin of an affected twin (not recorded which). The J gene is TRBJ1-5, the V gene TRBV28. What was sequenced was blood. CDR3 region: CASSPDQPQHF. Full variable domain (remainder filled in from reference TRBV28 and TRBJ1-5): DVKVTQSSRYLVKRTGEKVFLECVQDMDHENMFWYRQDPGLGLRLIYFSYDVKMKEKGDIPEGYSVSREKKERFSLILESASTNQTSMYLCASSPDQPQHFGDGTRLSIL.